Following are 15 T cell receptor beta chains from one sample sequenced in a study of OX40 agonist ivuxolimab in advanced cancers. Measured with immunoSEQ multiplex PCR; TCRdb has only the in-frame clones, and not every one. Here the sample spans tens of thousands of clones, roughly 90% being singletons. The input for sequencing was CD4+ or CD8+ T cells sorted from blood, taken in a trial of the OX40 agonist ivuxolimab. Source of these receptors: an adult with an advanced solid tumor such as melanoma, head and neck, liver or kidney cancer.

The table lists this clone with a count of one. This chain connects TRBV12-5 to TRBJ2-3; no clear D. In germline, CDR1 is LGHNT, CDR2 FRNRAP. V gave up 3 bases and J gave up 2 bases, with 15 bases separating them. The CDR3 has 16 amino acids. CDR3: CASGFGTSPYTDTQYF. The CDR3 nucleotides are TGTGCTAGTGGTTTTGGTACCTCTCCATACACAGATACGCAGTATTTT. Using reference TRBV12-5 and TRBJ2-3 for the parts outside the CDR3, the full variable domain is DARVTQTPRHKVTEMGQEVTMRCQPILGHNTVFWYRQTMMQGLELLAYFRNRAPLDDSGMPKDRFSAEMPDATLATLKIQPSEPRDSAVYFCASGFGTSPYTDTQYFGPGTRLTVL.

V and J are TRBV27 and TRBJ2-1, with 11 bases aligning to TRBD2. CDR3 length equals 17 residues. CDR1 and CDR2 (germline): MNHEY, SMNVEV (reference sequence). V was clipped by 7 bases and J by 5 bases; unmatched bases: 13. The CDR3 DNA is TGTGCCAGCAACCCCCGGCGCCCGACTAGCGGGAACAATGAGCAGTTCTTC. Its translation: CASNPRRPTSGNNEQFF.

The CDR3 sequence is CASSLGQGAGNTIYF. The CDR3 region has the DNA TGTGCCAGCAGCTTGGGACAGGGGGCTGGAAACACCATATATTTT. The chain is built from TRBV7-9 and TRBJ1-3, with 11 bases aligning to TRBD1. J was trimmed by 2 bases and V by 3 bases; bases with no gene match: 0. Looked up from germline, CDR1 is SEHNR and CDR2 is FQNEAQ (reference sequence). The CDR3 runs to 15 residues.

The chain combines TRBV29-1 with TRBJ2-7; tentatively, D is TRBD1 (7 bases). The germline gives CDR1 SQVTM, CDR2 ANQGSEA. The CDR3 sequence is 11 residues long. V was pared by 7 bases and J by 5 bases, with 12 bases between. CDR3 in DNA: TGCAGCGCCGGGGGACAGCACGAGCAGTACTTC. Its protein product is CSAGGQHEQYF.

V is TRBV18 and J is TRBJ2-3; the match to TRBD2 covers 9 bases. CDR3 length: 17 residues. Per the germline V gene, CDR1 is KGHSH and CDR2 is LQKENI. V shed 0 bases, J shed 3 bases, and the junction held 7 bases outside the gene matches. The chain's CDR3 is CASSPPFGLAQTDTQYF. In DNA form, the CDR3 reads TGTGCCAGCTCACCACCGTTCGGACTAGCGCAAACAGATACGCAGTATTTT. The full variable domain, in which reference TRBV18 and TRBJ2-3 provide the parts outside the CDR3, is NAGVMQNPRHLVRRRGQEARLRCSPMKGHSHVYWYRQLPEEGLKFMVYLQKENIIDESGMPKERFSAEFPKEGPSILRIQQVVRGDSAAYFCASSPPFGLAQTDTQYFGPGTRLTVL.

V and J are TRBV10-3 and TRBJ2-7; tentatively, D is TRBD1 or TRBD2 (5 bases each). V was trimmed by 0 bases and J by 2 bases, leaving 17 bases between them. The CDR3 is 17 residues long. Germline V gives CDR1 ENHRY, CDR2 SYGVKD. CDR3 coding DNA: TGTGCCATCAGTGAGTCGACTCTACGGGGCACCGCCTACGAGCAGTACTTC. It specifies CAISESTLRGTAYEQYF.

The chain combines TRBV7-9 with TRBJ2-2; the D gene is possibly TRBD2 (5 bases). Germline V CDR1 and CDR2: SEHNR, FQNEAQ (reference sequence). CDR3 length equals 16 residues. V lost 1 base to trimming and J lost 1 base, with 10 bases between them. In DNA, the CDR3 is TGTGCCAGCAGCTTAGTCCCGGGATTGAACACCGGGGAGCTGTTTTTT. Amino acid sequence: CASSLVPGLNTGELFF.

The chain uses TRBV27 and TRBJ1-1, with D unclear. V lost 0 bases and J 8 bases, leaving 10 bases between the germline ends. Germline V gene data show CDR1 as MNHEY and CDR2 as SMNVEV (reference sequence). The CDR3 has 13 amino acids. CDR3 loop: CASSLSGLYEAFF. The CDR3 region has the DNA TGTGCCAGCAGTTTATCGGGCCTCTACGAAGCTTTCTTT.

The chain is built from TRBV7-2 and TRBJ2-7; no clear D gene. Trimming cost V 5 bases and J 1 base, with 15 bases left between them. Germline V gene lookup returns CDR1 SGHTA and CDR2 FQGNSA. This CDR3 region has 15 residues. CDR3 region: CASSPTWPVSYEQYF. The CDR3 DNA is TGTGCCAGCAGCCCCACATGGCCCGTTTCCTACGAGCAGTACTTC.

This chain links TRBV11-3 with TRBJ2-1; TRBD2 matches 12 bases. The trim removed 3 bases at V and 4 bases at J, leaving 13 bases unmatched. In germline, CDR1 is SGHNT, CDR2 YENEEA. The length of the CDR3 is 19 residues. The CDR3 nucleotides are TGTGCCAGCAGCTTCGGAAGATCTAGCGGGAGGGCCCCATACAATGAGCAGTTCTTC. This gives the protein CASSFGRSSGRAPYNEQFF.

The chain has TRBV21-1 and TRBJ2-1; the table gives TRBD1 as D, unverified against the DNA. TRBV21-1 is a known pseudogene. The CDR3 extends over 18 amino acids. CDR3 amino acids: CASSKSGQGSQRRNEQFF. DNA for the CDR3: TGTGCCAGCAGCAAATCGGGACAGGGGTCCCAACGGAGAAATGAGCAGTTCTTC.

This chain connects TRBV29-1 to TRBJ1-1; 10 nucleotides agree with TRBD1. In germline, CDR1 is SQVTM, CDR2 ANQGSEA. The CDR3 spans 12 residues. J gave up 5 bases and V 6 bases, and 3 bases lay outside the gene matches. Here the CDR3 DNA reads TGCAGCGTCGGACAGGGGGGGACTGAAGCTTTCTTT. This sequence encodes CSVGQGGTEAFF.

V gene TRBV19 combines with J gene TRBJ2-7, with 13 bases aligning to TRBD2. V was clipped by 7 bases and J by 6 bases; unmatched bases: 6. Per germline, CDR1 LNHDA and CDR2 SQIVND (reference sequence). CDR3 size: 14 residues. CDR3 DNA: TGTGCCAGTAATGGACTAGCGGGAGAGGGCGAGCAGTACTTC. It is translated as CASNGLAGEGEQYF.

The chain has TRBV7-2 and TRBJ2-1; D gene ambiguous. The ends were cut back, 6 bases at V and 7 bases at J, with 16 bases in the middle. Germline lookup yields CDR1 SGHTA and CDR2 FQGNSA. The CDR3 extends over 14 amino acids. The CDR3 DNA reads TGTGCCAGCAGATTCGTCTCTGGTCCTAATGAGCAGTTCTTC. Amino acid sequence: CASRFVSGPNEQFF.

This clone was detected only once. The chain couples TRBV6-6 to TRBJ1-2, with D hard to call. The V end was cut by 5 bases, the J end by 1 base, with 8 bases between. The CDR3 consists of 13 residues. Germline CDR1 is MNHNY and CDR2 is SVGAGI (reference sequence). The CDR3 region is CASSPRVNYGYTF. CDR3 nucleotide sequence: TGTGCCAGCAGTCCCCGGGTTAACTATGGCTACACCTTC.